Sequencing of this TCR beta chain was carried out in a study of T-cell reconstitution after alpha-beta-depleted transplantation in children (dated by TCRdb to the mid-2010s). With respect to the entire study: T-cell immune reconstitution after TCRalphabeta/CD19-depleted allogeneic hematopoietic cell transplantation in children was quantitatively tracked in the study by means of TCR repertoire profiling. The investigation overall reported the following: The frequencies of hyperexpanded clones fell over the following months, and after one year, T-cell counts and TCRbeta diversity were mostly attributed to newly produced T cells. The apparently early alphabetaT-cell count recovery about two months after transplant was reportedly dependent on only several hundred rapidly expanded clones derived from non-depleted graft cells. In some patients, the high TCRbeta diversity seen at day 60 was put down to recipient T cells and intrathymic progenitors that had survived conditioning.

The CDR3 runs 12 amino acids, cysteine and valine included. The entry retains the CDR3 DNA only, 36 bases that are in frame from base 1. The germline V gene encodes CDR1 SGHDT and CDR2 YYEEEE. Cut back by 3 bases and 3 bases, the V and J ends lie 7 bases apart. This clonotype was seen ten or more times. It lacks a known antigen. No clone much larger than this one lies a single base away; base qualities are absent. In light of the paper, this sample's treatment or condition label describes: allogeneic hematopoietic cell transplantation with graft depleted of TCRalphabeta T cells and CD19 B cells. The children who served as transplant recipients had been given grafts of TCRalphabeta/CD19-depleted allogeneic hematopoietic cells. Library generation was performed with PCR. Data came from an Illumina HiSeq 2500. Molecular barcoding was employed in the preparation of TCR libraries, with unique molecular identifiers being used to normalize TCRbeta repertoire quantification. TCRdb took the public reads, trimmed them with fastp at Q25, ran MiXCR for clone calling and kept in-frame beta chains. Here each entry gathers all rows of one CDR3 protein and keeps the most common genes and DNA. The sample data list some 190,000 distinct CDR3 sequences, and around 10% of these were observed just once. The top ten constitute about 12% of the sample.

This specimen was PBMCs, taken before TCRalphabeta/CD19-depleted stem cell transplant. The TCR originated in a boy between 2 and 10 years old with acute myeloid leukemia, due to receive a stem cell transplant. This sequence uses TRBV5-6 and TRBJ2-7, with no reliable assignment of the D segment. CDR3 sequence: CASSSPGYEQYV. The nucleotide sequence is TGTGCCAGCAGCTCCCCCGGCTACGAGCAGTACGTC.